A selection of T cell receptor beta chains follows, all from one sample in a study of blood T cell repertoires in COVID-19. The repertoire was sequenced with immunoSEQ multiplex PCR; TCRdb's copy has only in-frame clones and lacks some. The data show 190,000 or so clones, with 89% seen just once and around 8.9% held by the top ten. The source material was PBMCs or T cells enriched from blood (not recorded which). These receptors were collected from a woman in her late teens or twenties who had recovered from COVID-19. Each CDR3 is given with its conserved first and last residue. A D gene is named only where the DNA matches it firmly. The size field is filled for only some rows; it gives once, few, many or a size class.

-,TRBV24-1,-,TRBJ1-1,TGTGCCACCAGTGATTTCCCCTGGCGGTGTAGTAACACTGAAGCTTTCTTT,CATSDFPWRCSNTEAFF
-,TRBV5-1,TRBD1,TRBJ2-7,TGCGCCAGCAACCCGGTGCAGGGGGCGGGGGAGCAGTACTTC,CASNPVQGAGEQYF
-,TRBV6-5,-,TRBJ1-6,TGTGCCAGCAGTTACGCCACGGGAAACGGTTCACCCCTCCACTTT,CASSYATGNGSPLHF
-,TRBV5-3,TRBD1,TRBJ1-5,TGTGCCAGAAGCGCCCCGGGACAGAGTGATCAGCCCCAGCATTTT,CARSAPGQSDQPQHF
once,TRBV20-1,-,TRBJ1-1,TGCAGTGCTAGTGTGGGTGGCGGCAACACTGAAGCTTTCTTT,CSASVGGGNTEAFF
-,TRBV18,-,TRBJ1-2,TGTGCCAGCTCACCAGGTCAAGGGGGACGCTACACCTTC,CASSPGQGGRYTF
-,TRBV5-1,TRBD2,TRBJ2-7,TGCGCCAGCAGCTTGGAGCCGGGGGGGGTCCCCTACGAGCAGTACTTC,CASSLEPGGVPYEQYF
few,TRBV2,-,TRBJ1-2,TGTGCCAGCAACCTCGAGGGTGGCTACACCTTC,CASNLEGGYTF
-,TRBV6-5,TRBD1,TRBJ2-7,TGTGCCAGCAGTTTTGACAGGGGGCTAGGGTACGAGCAGTACTTC,CASSFDRGLGYEQYF
-,TRBV24-1,TRBD2,TRBJ2-3,TGTGCCACCAGTGATTTGTCGCTAGCGGGAAGCACAGATACGCAGTATTTT,CATSDLSLAGSTDTQYF
once,TRBV18,TRBD1,TRBJ1-2,TGTGCCAGCTCACCAGGTGGGACAGGCCAGAGAGGTGGCTACACCTTC,CASSPGGTGQRGGYTF
-,TRBV5-5,TRBD1,TRBJ1-3,TGTGCCAGCAGCCTGGGACAGGGAGGTTCTGGAAACACCATATATTTT,CASSLGQGGSGNTIYF
few,TRBV7-9,TRBD1,TRBJ1-4,TGTGCCAGCAGCTTAGCGCTAGGGGGCGCCGGGGAAAAACTGTTTTTT,CASSLALGGAGEKLFF
once,TRBV6-6,TRBD1,TRBJ1-1,TGTGCCAGCAGATACCGCACGGACAGGGTTGCTTTCTTT,CASRYRTDRVAFF
-,TRBV7-3,TRBD1,TRBJ2-1,TGTGCCAGCAGCTCCTCAGGGGGTGAGCAGTTCTTC,CASSSSGGEQFF
-,TRBV29-1,TRBD1,TRBJ2-1,TGCAGCGCCGAGGGGCCCCGACAGGGGAACAATGAGCAGTTCTTC,CSAEGPRQGNNEQFF
-,TRBV2,-,TRBJ1-1,TGTGCCAGCAGTGAAGGAAGGTATGAGGGCACTGAAGCTTTCTTT,CASSEGRYEGTEAFF
-,TRBV5-6,TRBD1,TRBJ1-4,TGTGCCAGCAGCCCAGGGACACAGGGGAGATTTGAAAAACTGTTTTTT,CASSPGTQGRFEKLFF
-,TRBV9,-,TRBJ1-5,TGTGCCAGCAGCCCCGAAGGGGGAGACCAGCCCCAGCATTTT,CASSPEGGDQPQHF
-,TRBV14,-,TRBJ1-3,TGTGCCAGCAGCCAAGTATCTCCTGGAAACACCATATATTTT,CASSQVSPGNTIYF
once,TRBV5-4,TRBD1,TRBJ1-2,TGTGCCAGCAGCACCTGGACAGGTACCACCTATGGCTACACCTTC,CASSTWTGTTYGYTF
-,TRBV15,-,TRBJ2-1,TGTGCCACCAGCAGAGGAATATCGCGGGATCCGTACAATGAGCAGTTCTTC,CATSRGISRDPYNEQFF
few,TRBV28,-,TRBJ1-1,TGTGCCAGCAGTTCGTTCGGGCAGGGGTACACTGAAGCTTTCTTT,CASSSFGQGYTEAFF
-,TRBV18,-,TRBJ1-2,TGTGCCAGCTCACCATCACAGGGTGTGGAGGGCTACACCTTC,CASSPSQGVEGYTF